The rows below give T cell receptor beta chains drawn from one sample of a study of metastatic and nonmetastatic thyroid tumors. TCRdb re-clonotyped the PCR reads through MiXCR. Counted here are 20,000 to 25,000 clones, 31% occurring once; the ten biggest clones make up around an eighth. The sequenced material came from blood. The receptors shown here come from a female donor with papillary thyroid cancer or a benign thyroid nodule (not recorded which). Some clones in this sample may be carry-over from other donors' samples. Both conserved end residues are part of each CDR3. Each record gives: D gene, clone size, J gene, V gene, CDR3 protein, CDR3 DNA. A D gene is named only where the DNA matches it firmly. A clone size is listed for some rows: how often the clone was seen (once, few, many), or a class if it is expanded.

>.|.|TRBJ2-3|TRBV20-1
CSANHSGGSTDTQYF
TGCAGTGCTAACCACTCTGGGGGTAGCACAGATACGCAGTATTTT
>TRBD1|.|TRBJ2-3|TRBV5-1
CASSLGQGYTDTQYF
TGCGCCAGCAGCTTGGGACAGGGGTACACAGATACGCAGTATTTT
>.|medium-sized|TRBJ2-5|TRBV3-1
CASSLSSGRGETQYF
TGTGCCAGCAGCCTCTCTTCGGGGAGAGGTGAGACCCAGTACTTC
>.|.|TRBJ2-2|TRBV7-6
CASSLGTRGNTWELFF
TGTGCCAGCAGCTTAGGTACAAGAGGGAACACCTGGGAGCTGTTTTTT
>TRBD2|.|TRBJ2-1|TRBV6-1
CASIPGTSGGLSYNEQFF
TGTGCCAGCATCCCCGGGACTAGCGGGGGGTTATCCTACAATGAGCAGTTCTTC
>TRBD1|medium-sized|TRBJ1-4|TRBV6-1
CASSRGQESEKLFF
TGTGCCAGCAGTAGAGGACAGGAATCGGAAAAACTGTTTTTT
>.|.|TRBJ1-1|TRBV5-1
CASSPDTGSAFF
TGCGCCAGCAGCCCAGACACAGGGTCGGCTTTCTTT
>.|medium-sized|TRBJ1-5|TRBV6-1
CASSEEGFYNQPQHF
TGTGCCAGCAGTGAAGAGGGGTTTTACAATCAGCCCCAGCATTTT
>TRBD1|many|TRBJ1-4|TRBV30
CAWSVGTVGEKLFF
TGTGCCTGGAGTGTAGGGACAGTCGGGGAAAAACTGTTTTTT
>TRBD2|many|TRBJ2-2|TRBV10-3
CAIMGGTSNTGELFF
TGTGCCATCATGGGAGGGACCTCAAACACCGGGGAGCTGTTTTTT
>TRBD1|.|TRBJ1-6|TRBV6-4
CASSLLGQLDSPLHF
TGTGCCAGCAGTCTGCTGGGACAGTTGGATTCACCCCTCCACTTT
>.|.|TRBJ1-6|TRBV20-1
CSARPSDSYNSPLHF
TGCAGTGCTAGACCGTCGGACAGCTATAATTCACCCCTCCACTTT
>.|many|TRBJ2-2|TRBV27
CASSGAPNTGELFF
TGTGCCAGCAGTGGAGCACCTAACACCGGGGAGCTGTTTTTT
>.|many|TRBJ2-3|TRBV5-1
CASSFSGTDTQYF
TGCGCCAGCAGCTTTAGCGGAACAGATACGCAGTATTTT
>TRBD2|medium-sized|TRBJ2-3|TRBV4-2
CASSQDGLAGGPDTQYF
TGTGCCAGCAGCCAAGACGGACTAGCGGGAGGCCCAGATACGCAGTATTTT
>.|.|TRBJ2-5|TRBV30
CAWSGVARETQYF
TGTGCCTGGAGTGGTGTCGCTCGAGAGACCCAGTACTTC
>TRBD2|many|TRBJ2-3|TRBV12-3/TRBV12-4
CASSLEGRGGIPLDTQYF
TGTGCCAGCAGTTTAGAAGGGCGGGGGGGCATCCCTTTAGATACGCAGTATTTT
>.|.|TRBJ1-5|TRBV4-3
CASSLTSGSQPQHF
TGCGCCAGCAGCCTAACTTCTGGGAGCCAGCCCCAGCATTTT
>.|few|TRBJ1-4|TRBV27
CASSKGRQFEKLFF
TGTGCCAGCAGCAAAGGTCGACAGTTTGAAAAACTGTTTTTT
>.|.|TRBJ2-7|TRBV20-1
CSARRTPNEQYF
TGCAGTGCTAGAAGGACTCCCAACGAGCAGTACTTC
>.|.|TRBJ2-1|TRBV9
CASSVGSGGGYEQFF
TGTGCCAGCAGCGTGGGGTCCGGTGGTGGGTATGAGCAGTTCTTC
>.|.|TRBJ1-3|TRBV3-1
CASSPQGGNTIYF
TGTGCCAGCAGCCCCCAGGGGGGAAACACCATATATTTT
>TRBD1|medium-sized|TRBJ2-7|TRBV12-3/TRBV12-4
CASSLADRDYEQYF
TGTGCCAGCAGTTTAGCGGACAGGGACTACGAGCAGTACTTC
>TRBD2|.|TRBJ2-7|TRBV3-1
CASSQGGGGRTAYEQYF
TGTGCCAGCAGCCAAGGAGGCGGCGGGAGGACCGCCTACGAGCAGTACTTC
>.|many|TRBJ1-5|TRBV4-2
CASSRSDGSNQPQHF
TGTGCCAGCAGCCGTAGCGACGGGAGCAATCAGCCCCAGCATTTT
>.|medium-sized|TRBJ1-6|TRBV5-1
CASKLQDNSPLHF
TGCGCCAGCAAACTCCAGGATAATTCACCCCTCCACTTT
>.|medium-sized|TRBJ1-3|TRBV4-3
CASSQDVRGRGGNTIYF
TGCGCCAGCAGCCAAGATGTACGGGGGAGAGGAGGAAACACCATATATTTT
>TRBD1|medium-sized|TRBJ1-1|TRBV12-3/TRBV12-4
CASRKQGILTEAFF
TGTGCCAGCAGGAAACAGGGGATCTTGACTGAAGCTTTCTTT
>.|many|TRBJ1-2|TRBV5-4
CASSLEGLWGYTF
TGTGCCAGCAGCTTGGAGGGGTTATGGGGCTACACCTTC
>TRBD2|many|TRBJ2-3|TRBV4-2
CASSGGLAGGPDTQYF
TGTGCCAGCAGCGGAGGACTAGCGGGAGGCCCAGATACGCAGTATTTT
>TRBD1|many|TRBJ2-3|TRBV10-3
CAISETGQADTQYF
TGTGCCATCAGTGAGACAGGACAGGCAGATACGCAGTATTTT
>.|.|TRBJ1-5|TRBV29-1
CSVGKGSQPQNF
.
>TRBD1|many|TRBJ2-3|TRBV20-1
CSARVLGQGNTDTQYF
TGCAGTGCTAGAGTTCTCGGACAGGGGAACACAGATACGCAGTATTTT
>TRBD2|.|TRBJ2-7|TRBV20-1
CSASGTSGIERYYEQYF
TGCAGTGCTAGCGGGACTAGCGGGATCGAACGTTACTACGAGCAGTACTTC
>.|few|TRBJ2-7|TRBV27
CASSLSHRTEQYF
TGTGCCAGCAGTTTATCTCACCGGACCGAGCAGTACTTC
>TRBD1|.|TRBJ2-7|TRBV27
CASSLSSGTGVEQYF
TGTGCCAGCAGTTTATCGTCCGGGACAGGAGTCGAGCAGTACTTC
>TRBD1|.|TRBJ1-1|TRBV18
CASSPGTGGTEAFF
TGTGCCAGCTCACCGGGTACAGGGGGCACTGAAGCTTTCTTT
>.|many|TRBJ1-5|TRBV19
CASSPSREGQPQHF
TGTGCCAGTAGCCCCTCCAGGGAAGGGCAGCCCCAGCATTTT
>TRBD2|.|TRBJ2-1|TRBV11-1
CASSLGASGRAAGSHEQFF
TGTGCCAGCAGCTTAGGCGCTAGCGGGAGGGCCGCAGGGAGCCATGAGCAGTTCTTC
>.|.|TRBJ1-1|TRBV30
CAWSADWNTEAFF
TGTGCCTGGAGCGCCGACTGGAACACTGAAGCTTTCTTT
>TRBD1|many|TRBJ1-4|TRBV7-9
CASSRTQGSRTTNEKLFF
TGTGCCAGCAGCAGAACACAGGGGAGTAGGACAACTAATGAAAAACTGTTTTTT
>TRBD2|.|TRBJ2-1|TRBV5-1
CASSPASGTYNEQFF
TGCGCCAGCAGCCCAGCTAGCGGAACCTACAATGAGCAGTTCTTC
>.|many|TRBJ2-2|TRBV20-1
CSARVQEVTTGELFF
TGCAGTGCTAGAGTACAGGAGGTTACCACCGGGGAGCTGTTTTTT
>TRBD1|.|TRBJ1-2|TRBV3-1
CASSRDRVDYGYTF
TGTGCCAGCAGCCGGGACAGGGTAGACTATGGCTACACCTTC
>.|.|TRBJ2-2|TRBV6-1
CASIVNSWRTGELFF
TGTGCCAGCATTGTGAATTCATGGCGCACCGGGGAGCTGTTTTTT
>TRBD2|many|TRBJ2-3|TRBV5-1
CASSSERGVTDTQYF
TGCGCCAGCAGCTCTGAGCGGGGGGTCACAGATACGCAGTATTTT
>.|.|TRBJ1-5|TRBV7-8
CASSLGDSWGNQPQHF
TGTGCCAGCAGCTTGGGGGACTCCTGGGGCAATCAGCCCCAGCATTTT
>TRBD1|.|TRBJ2-7|TRBV20-1
CSASGESGTGGSEQYF
TGCAGTGCTAGTGGGGAAAGCGGGACAGGGGGATCCGAGCAGTACTTC
>TRBD2|medium-sized|TRBJ2-3|TRBV20-1
CSARNPLGGGELDTQYF
TGCAGTGCTAGAAACCCTCTAGGCGGGGGGGAATTAGATACGCAGTATTTT